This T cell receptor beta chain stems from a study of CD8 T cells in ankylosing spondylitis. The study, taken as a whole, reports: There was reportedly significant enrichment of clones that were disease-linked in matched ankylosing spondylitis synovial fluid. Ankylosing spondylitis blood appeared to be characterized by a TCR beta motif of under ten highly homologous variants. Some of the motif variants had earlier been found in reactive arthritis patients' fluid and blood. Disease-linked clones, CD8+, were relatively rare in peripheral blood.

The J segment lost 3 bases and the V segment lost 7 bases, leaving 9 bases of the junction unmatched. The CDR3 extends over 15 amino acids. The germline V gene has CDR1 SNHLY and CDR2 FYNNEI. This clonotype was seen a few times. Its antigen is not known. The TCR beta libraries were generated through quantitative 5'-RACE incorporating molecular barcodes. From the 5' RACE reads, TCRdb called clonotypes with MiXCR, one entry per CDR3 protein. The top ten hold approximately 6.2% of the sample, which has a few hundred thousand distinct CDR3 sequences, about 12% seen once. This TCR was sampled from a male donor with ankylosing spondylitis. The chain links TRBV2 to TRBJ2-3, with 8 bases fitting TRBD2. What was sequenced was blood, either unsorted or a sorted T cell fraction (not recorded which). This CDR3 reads CASTPLLAGTDTQYF. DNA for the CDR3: TGTGCCAGCACCCCGTTGTTAGCGGGAACAGATACGCAGTATTTT.